The 22 T cell receptor beta chains below come from one sample, sequenced in a study of immune aging and cytomegalovirus after organ transplant (dated by TCRdb to the early 2020s). These receptors' antigens are unknown. The sample's time point, from its label and the paper: five sample-tagged time points from pre-transplant (day -1) to day 368 post-transplant, pooled. The receptor library was made with single-cell sequencing. TCRdb shows the sequencer as Illumina NovaSeq 6000. For cell capture and library preparation, the team used the BD Rhapsody Targeted mRNA and AbSeq Reagent Kit in a microwell format. TCRdb reanalyzed the raw reads on its own, using fastp at Q25 for trimming and MiXCR for clone calling, and kept in-frame beta chains. Rows are unified per CDR3 protein, each entry keeping the most common DNA and genes. This sample lists more than 20,000 distinct CDR3 sequences; just over 35% were detected once. The ten top clones hold 25% of the sample.

The sequenced sample was CMV peptide-activated CD4+ and CD8+ T cells sorted from blood, obtained at five time points, pooled. In the paper's terms, the cell subset or site label means: sorted CD8+CD137+ and CD4+CD154+ T cells after about 11 h CMV IE-1 peptide stimulation. These receptors originate from a female donor who had a heart transplant and CMV viremia.

The chain couples TRBV29-1 to TRBJ2-1; D possibly corresponds to TRBD2 (5 bases). This CDR3 comprises 13 residues. The germline CDR1 and CDR2 sequences are SQVTM and ANQGSEA. Trimming removed 4 bases from V and 5 bases from J, with 12 bases in between. This CDR3 reads CSVARGRNNEQFF. The CDR3 DNA is TGCAGCGTTGCACGGGGAAGGAACAATGAGCAGTTCTTC.

This clonotype counts as medium-sized (0.01 to 0.1%). The rearrangement uses TRBV12-3 or TRBV12-4 and TRBJ2-6, with D unresolved. Deletions cut 3 bases from V and 0 bases from J, with 21 bases between. The CDR3 is made up of 20 amino acids. CDR3 loop: CASSFWAEIPSFSGANVLTF. The CDR3 nucleotides read TGTGCCAGCAGTTTTTGGGCTGAGATCCCGTCTTTCTCTGGGGCCAACGTCCTGACTTTC.

The V gene is TRBV12-5, the J gene TRBJ1-5; TRBD1 aligns across 10 bases. Trimming at V came to 1 base and at J to 6 bases, leaving 3 bases not matched to a gene. This CDR3 region has 15 residues. Germline lookup yields CDR1 LGHNT and CDR2 FRNRAP. In nucleotides, the CDR3 is TGTGCTAGTGGTTTGGGACAGGGGGCGAGTCAGCCCCAGCATTTT. Its translation: CASGLGQGASQPQHF.

Within the sample, this clonotype is medium-sized. The CDR3 protein is CASSRWGNNEQFF. CDR3 nucleotides: TGTGCCAGCAGCCGGTGGGGGAACAATGAGCAGTTCTTC. V gene TRBV3-1 combines with J gene TRBJ2-1, with D perhaps given as TRBD1 or TRBD2 (5 bases each). CDR1 LGHDT and CDR2 YNNKEL come from the germline V gene (reference sequence). The V and J ends lost 4 bases and 5 bases respectively, with 9 bases between them. This CDR3 region has 13 residues.

This clonotype has just a few counts. The chain employs TRBV30 and TRBJ2-7; TRBD2 matches 8 bases. The length of the CDR3 is 16 residues. Germline CDR1 GTSNPN, CDR2 SVGIG (reference sequence). V lost 8 bases to trimming and J lost 1 base; unmatched junction nucleotides: 16. CDR3 sequence (DNA): TGTGCCATAGGGGGTAGCGGGACCGAGAGTTCCTACGAGCAGTACTTC. Translated, it gives CAIGGSGTESSYEQYF.

This clonotype was counted a few times. The J gene is TRBJ2-3, the V gene TRBV18, with 13 bases aligning to TRBD2. Trimming at V came to 3 bases and at J to 7 bases, leaving 13 bases not matched to a gene. Germline V gives CDR1 KGHSH, CDR2 LQKENI. The CDR3 has 18 residues. CDR3 sequence: CASSPLPGLAGIGNTQYF. DNA of the CDR3: TGTGCCAGCTCACCGCTTCCGGGACTAGCGGGAATAGGGAATACGCAGTATTTT.

V usage is TRBV15 and J usage is TRBJ1-5; the match to TRBD1 covers 7 bases. CDR3 length equals 15 residues. J was trimmed by 6 bases and V by 3 bases; bases with no gene match: 8. Germline CDR1 LNHNV, CDR2 YYDKDF (reference sequence). CDR3 region: CATSRHRQGGQPQHF. The CDR3 coding sequence is TGTGCCACCAGCAGGCATCGACAGGGAGGTCAGCCCCAGCATTTT.

V usage is TRBV29-1 and J usage is TRBJ2-3; D ambiguous. Trimming stripped 5 bases from V and 6 bases from J, with 9 bases between. CDR1 is SQVTM, CDR2 ANQGSEA, per germline. The CDR3 spans 11 residues. The CDR3 DNA sequence: TGCAGCGTTCTTATACTGGATACGCAGTATTTT. Its translation is CSVLILDTQYF.

The chain recombines TRBV7-3 with TRBJ2-5, with unresolved D. Trimming cost V 3 bases and J 4 bases, with 9 bases left between them. The CDR3 runs 13 residues. Germline CDR1 and CDR2: SGHTA and FQGTGA. The CDR3 loop is CASSFGPGETQYF. The CDR3 coding sequence is TGTGCCAGCAGCTTCGGTCCAGGAGAGACCCAGTACTTC.

On this clonotype itself: Its ends do not fully match the called genes, so a read error is possible. The chain couples TRBV7-9 to TRBJ2-4, with D perhaps matching TRBD2 (6 bases). Germline loops: CDR1 SEHNR, CDR2 FQNEAQ (reference sequence). The CDR3 is made up of 16 amino acids. CDR3 nucleotides: TGTGCCAGCAGCCCTCCGGGAGCACTAGTCGAAAACATTCGGTACTTC. It specifies CASSPPGALVENIRYF.

This clonotype was seen at least ten times. The genes are TRBV5-6 and TRBJ1-1; D is possibly TRBD1 (5 bases). V was clipped by 3 bases and J by 8 bases, with 14 bases between them. Germline assignment: CDR1 SGHDT and CDR2 YYEEEE. The CDR3 spans 13 residues. CDR3 region: CASSYMGTDEAFF. The CDR3 DNA reads as TGTGCCAGCAGCTACATGGGGACGGACGAAGCTTTCTTT.

This clonotype came up many times. This may be a read error: a much more frequent sequence differs by one nucleotide. V and J are TRBV28 and TRBJ1-5, with a weak D call TRBD1 (5 bases). The CDR3 spans 14 residues. Germline CDR1 MDHEN, CDR2 SYDVKM. Trimming left V 8 bases short and J 2 bases short, with 13 bases between. The CDR3 here is CASCAGGGNQPQHF. CDR3 bases: TGTGCCAGCTGCGCCGGGGGGGGCAATCAGCCCCAGCATTTT. Variable domain in full (rest from reference TRBV28 and TRBJ1-5): DVKVTQSSRYLVKRTGEKVFLECVQDMDHENMFWYRQDPGLGLRLIYFSYDVKMKEKGDIPEGYSVSREKKERFSLILESASTNQTSMYLCASCAGGGNQPQHFGDGTRLSIL.

This clonotype was observed a handful of times. This chain uses TRBV30 with TRBJ2-1; D possibly corresponds to TRBD1 (5 bases). CDR3 size: 12 residues. Trimming pared 0 bases from V and 9 bases from J, leaving 9 bases between. Germline V gene lookup returns CDR1 GTSNPN and CDR2 SVGIG (reference sequence). This CDR3 reads CAWSVGHGEQFF. CDR3 nucleotides: TGTGCCTGGAGTGTCGGACACGGTGAGCAGTTCTTC.

The count of this clonotype is one. This chain joins TRBV4-2 and TRBJ2-7; TRBD2 matches 8 bases. CDR3 length equals 16 residues. In germline, CDR1 is LGHNA, CDR2 YNFKEQ. The trim removed 1 base at V and 7 bases at J, leaving 12 bases unmatched. CDR3 region: CASSQGTAGDRREQYF. Written as DNA, the CDR3 is TGTGCCAGCAGCCAAGGGACAGCGGGGGATAGACGGGAGCAGTACTTC.

In this sample, this clonotype turned up a few times. The conserved phenylalanine or tryptophan is not found at the CDR3 terminus, so this likely reflects a read error. The chain employs TRBV11-3 and TRBJ2-7; 8 nucleotides align to TRBD1. The CDR3 sequence is 14 residues long. Germline V gives CDR1 SGHNT, CDR2 YENEEA. The CDR3 reads CASSQSTGGYEQYS. In DNA, the CDR3 is TGTGCTAGCAGCCAATCTACAGGGGGCTACGAGCAGTACTCC.

This clonotype was observed a few times. V is TRBV29-1 and J is TRBJ2-7; D uncertain. The CDR3 totals 10 residues. V dropped 5 bases and J dropped 3 bases, with 5 bases sitting between them. The germline V gene encodes CDR1 SQVTM and CDR2 ANQGSEA. Written as DNA, the CDR3 is TGCAGCGTTCTGGGCTACGAGCAGTACTTC. This encodes CSVLGYEQYF.

CDR3 coding DNA: TGTGCCAGCAGCTTGATAACTAGCGGGAGTCTCTACGAGCAGTACGTC. Translation gives CASSLITSGSLYEQYV. The rearrangement joins TRBV5-6 to TRBJ2-7, with 11 bases lining up with TRBD2. V lost 1 base and J lost 3; bases outside the gene matches: 6. CDR1 and CDR2 (germline): SGHDT, YYEEEE. The CDR3 loop spans 16 amino acids.

The genes are TRBV19 and TRBJ2-3; 9 positions match TRBD2. The CDR3 loop spans 14 amino acids. From germline, CDR1 is LNHDA and CDR2 SQIVND (reference sequence). The J segment lost 2 bases and the V segment lost 6 bases, leaving 3 bases of the junction unmatched. CDR3 amino acids: CASRRGGATDTQYF. The CDR3 DNA reads as TGTGCCAGTAGACGCGGGGGGGCCACAGATACGCAGTATTTT. The variable domain in full, with the rest retrieved from reference TRBV19 and TRBJ2-3, is DGGITQSPKYLFRKEGQNVTLSCEQNLNHDAMYWYRQDPGQGLRLIYYSQIVNDFQKGDIAEGYSVSREKKESFPLTVTSAQKNPTAFYLCASRRGGATDTQYFGPGTRLTVL.

The gene calls are TRBV2 and TRBJ2-7; D gene ambiguous. CDR1 is SNHLY and CDR2 is FYNNEI in the germline V gene. V lost 3 bases to trimming and J lost 0 bases, with 0 bases between them. This CDR3 has 11 residues. The CDR3 DNA follows: TGTGCCAGCAGTGACTCCTACGAGCAGTACTTC. Protein: CASSDSYEQYF.

This clonotype has a handful of counts. The rearrangement links TRBV7-8 to TRBJ1-1; 9 bases are a match to TRBD1. There are 19 residues in the CDR3. V trimming: 1 base; J trimming: 0 bases; junction bases outside the gene matches: 12. Germline-derived CDR1 and CDR2 are SGHVS and FQNEAQ. In DNA form, the CDR3 reads TGTGCCAGCAGCTTAGTGGCCCGGGGACAGGGCGGGGTGAACACTGAAGCTTTCTTT. Its protein is CASSLVARGQGGVNTEAFF.

The sample holds a few counts of this clonotype. The chain links TRBV20-1 to TRBJ2-1; TRBD2 agrees at 14 bases. The V gene's germline CDR1 is DFQATT and CDR2 SNEGSKA (reference sequence). The J segment lost 7 bases and the V segment lost 1 base, leaving 9 bases of the junction unmatched. This CDR3 has 17 residues. CDR3 DNA: TGCAGTGCTAGAGGAGGAGGGACTAGCGGGAGAAGGAATGAGCAGTTCTTC. Translated: CSARGGGTSGRRNEQFF.

This clonotype came up many times. V usage is TRBV20-1 and J usage is TRBJ1-4; D unresolved. Trimming cost V 0 bases and J 8 bases, with 10 bases left between them. This CDR3 region has 13 residues. The germline gives CDR1 DFQATT, CDR2 SNEGSKA (reference sequence). CDR3 amino acids: CSAREGRQEKLFF. The CDR3 DNA reads TGCAGTGCTAGAGAGGGCAGGCAAGAAAAACTGTTTTTT.